This is a list of T cell receptor beta chains from one sample in a study of T cell repertoires in cytomegalovirus infection. TCRdb re-derived calls from the reads in MiXCR, one entry per CDR3 protein. The sample records 200,000 to 250,000 distinct CDR3 sequences, roughly 23% being singletons. Source material: CD8+ T cells from PBMCs. The receptors come from a human donor in good health (CMV status not recorded). Some clones in this sample may be carry-over from other donors' samples. The CDR3 runs from the conserved cysteine through the conserved F or W. The D gene is left open where the match is weak. The size entry is marked missing in some rows and otherwise reads once, few, many or a size class.

V	J	size	D	DNA	CDR3
TRBV14	TRBJ2-7	NA	NA	TGTGCCAGCAGCTATACTTTACCGGGAGAGCAGTACTTC	CASSYTLPGEQYF
TRBV28	TRBJ1-6	NA	NA	TGTGCCAGCAGTTCCCTCGGACAGTTCTCACCCCTCCACTTT	CASSSLGQFSPLHF
TRBV28	TRBJ2-2	NA	NA	TGTGCCAGCAGTTTTGGTAATCAAGGCACCGGGGAGCTGTTTTTT	CASSFGNQGTGELFF
TRBV4-2	TRBJ2-1	NA	TRBD1	TGTGCCAGCAGCCATCCCTCTACAGGGGGACACAGTTACAATGAGCAGTTCTTC	CASSHPSTGGHSYNEQFF
TRBV28	TRBJ1-6	NA	NA	TGTGCCAGCAGTTTAGGTCCCTCTTGGGGGGCCCTCCACTTT	CASSLGPSWGALHF
TRBV6-5	TRBJ1-1	few	NA	TGTGCCAGCAGTTACCGGGGGGCGAACACTGAAGCTTTCTTT	CASSYRGANTEAFF
TRBV20-1	TRBJ2-7	NA	NA	TGCAGTGCTAGACAGGGGAACGAGCAGTACTTC	CSARQGNEQYF
TRBV19	TRBJ1-1	NA	NA	TGTGCCAGTACCCCCCGGGGGCCGGCCACTGAAGCTTTCTTT	CASTPRGPATEAFF
TRBV20-1	TRBJ2-5	NA	TRBD2	TGCAGTGCTAGACCTCGGGCTAGCGGCCAAGAGACCCAGTACTTC	CSARPRASGQETQYF
TRBV19	TRBJ2-7	few	NA	TGTGCCAGTAGTATCGGAGGGGGCGGATACGAGCAGTACTTC	CASSIGGGGYEQYF
TRBV6-2/TRBV6-3	TRBJ1-1	many	NA	TGTGCCAGCAGTTACTCGAGGGGGACACCGAACACTGAAGCTTTCTTT	CASSYSRGTPNTEAFF
TRBV6-8	TRBJ2-7	NA	TRBD2	TGTGCCAGCAGTTACTCGAGGAAGCGGGGGTCGTACTACGAGCAGTACTTC	CASSYSRKRGSYYEQYF
TRBV7-6	TRBJ2-2	few	TRBD2	TGTGCCAGCAGCCCTCCACAGGGGACTAGCGGGAGGAACACCGGGGAGCTGTTTTTT	CASSPPQGTSGRNTGELFF
TRBV20-1	TRBJ2-7	few	NA	TGCAGTGCTTCGGGACCGAACTCCTACGAGCAGTACTTC	CSASGPNSYEQYF
TRBV4-2	TRBJ2-7	NA	TRBD2	TGTGCCAGCAGCCAAGAGACTAGCGGGAGCTCCTACGAGCAGTACTTC	CASSQETSGSSYEQYF
TRBV19	TRBJ2-4	few	NA	TGTGCCAGTAGTATAGTAGGAGGGGCCGCGGGGGCCAAAAACATTCAGTACTTC	CASSIVGGAAGAKNIQYF
TRBV20-1	TRBJ2-1	NA	TRBD2	TGCAGTGCGAGGACTAGCGGGGGGGCCAGTTCGGAGCAGTTCTTC	CSARTSGGASSEQFF
TRBV15	TRBJ2-7	NA	NA	TGTGCCACCAGCAGAGGCGGGCTCTCCTACGAGCAGTACTTC	CATSRGGLSYEQYF
TRBV28	TRBJ2-7	once	NA	TGTGCCAGCAGTTTCACCCTCAGCTACGAGCAGTACTTC	CASSFTLSYEQYF
TRBV7-6	TRBJ2-3	many	TRBD2	TGTGCCAGCAGCTTAACCAGCGGGGTCACAGATACGCAGTATTTT	CASSLTSGVTDTQYF
TRBV20-1	TRBJ2-7	NA	NA	TGCAGTGCTAGAGATAAGGGTTCGTTCGAGCAGTACTTC	CSARDKGSFEQYF
TRBV19	TRBJ2-1	NA	NA	TGTGCCAGTAGTGCCCTCGCTAGGTGGGTCGAATTCGTCCGCAATGAGCAGTTCTTC	CASSALARWVEFVRNEQFF
TRBV7-8	TRBJ1-2	many	NA	TGTGCCAGCAGCTTATTACTCCTTGGGGACTATGGCTACACCTTC	CASSLLLLGDYGYTF
TRBV7-9	TRBJ1-1	few	NA	TGTGCCAGCAGCCCAACCGACGGCATGAACACTGAAGCTTTCTTT	CASSPTDGMNTEAFF
TRBV12-3/TRBV12-4	TRBJ2-1	NA	TRBD2	TGTGCCAGCAGTCCCAACCGGGGGGTTGCGGGGGATAATGAGCAGTTCTTC	CASSPNRGVAGDNEQFF
TRBV2	TRBJ2-1	few	NA	TGTGCCAGCAGTGAAGGGGCGAGACAAACTACCTACAATGAGCAGTTCTTC	CASSEGARQTTYNEQFF
TRBV29-1	TRBJ1-2	NA	TRBD1	TGCAGCGCCCTAGGGACAGGGAATTATGGCTACACCTTC	CSALGTGNYGYTF
TRBV4-1	TRBJ1-1	few	TRBD1	TGCGCCAGCAGTCAAAGACAGGGGGCTGAAGCTTTCTTT	CASSQRQGAEAFF
TRBV5-5	TRBJ1-2	few	TRBD1	TGTGCCAGCAGCTTGGGACAGGGGTTTGGCTACACCTTC	CASSLGQGFGYTF
TRBV7-8	TRBJ1-1	many	NA	TGTGCCAGCAGCTTGTTATCCGGGACTGAAGCTTTCTTT	CASSLLSGTEAFF
TRBV7-2	TRBJ1-1	NA	NA	TGTGCCAGCAGCTTCCCCCTGGGAGCGAACACTGAAGCTTTCTTT	CASSFPLGANTEAFF
TRBV12-3/TRBV12-4	TRBJ2-2	many	TRBD1	TGTGCCAGCAGTCTAACAGGGGGCCTAAACACCGGGGAGCTGTTTTTT	CASSLTGGLNTGELFF
TRBV7-2	TRBJ2-3	NA	NA	TGTGCCAGCAGTCAGTTCCAGGGAATCGGGAGCACAGATACGCAGTATTTT	CASSQFQGIGSTDTQYF
TRBV2	TRBJ2-3	NA	NA	TGTGCCAGCAAGGGTCTTGAGACGCAGTATTTT	CASKGLETQYF
TRBV15	TRBJ1-3	NA	NA	TGTGCCACCAGCAGAGATAGGCAGGCTGGAAACACCATATATTTT	CATSRDRQAGNTIYF
TRBV7-6	TRBJ2-7	many	NA	TGTGCCAGCAGCGCCTGGGACGGTCACTACGAGCAGTACTTC	CASSAWDGHYEQYF
TRBV28	TRBJ1-6	NA	TRBD1	TGTGCCAGCAGTTCTATGACAGGGCCTATGGGAGTGGCCCTCCACTTT	CASSSMTGPMGVALHF
TRBV7-9	TRBJ2-7	many	NA	TGTGCCACCTACGCCCTGGGCGCGAGGCGGTACGAGCAGTACTTC	CATYALGARRYEQYF
TRBV7-2	TRBJ2-5	many	TRBD2	TGTGCCAGCAGCTGGGGGTGGACTAGCGGGGGGGCCTGGGAGACCCAGTACTTC	CASSWGWTSGGAWETQYF
TRBV11-2	TRBJ2-4	few	NA	TGTGCCAGCAGCTTAGTAGGGCAGTCGGCCAAAAACATTCAGTACTTC	CASSLVGQSAKNIQYF
TRBV6-5	TRBJ2-3	many	TRBD1	TGTGCCAGCAGTTACTCGCCGGACAGGAGCACAGATACGCAGTATTTT	CASSYSPDRSTDTQYF
TRBV30	TRBJ1-5	few	NA	TGTGCCTGGAGTGTACGGGCAGAAGGGCAGCCCCAGCATTTT	CAWSVRAEGQPQHF
TRBV7-9	TRBJ1-1	NA	TRBD1	TGTGCCAGCAGCGCCTCCAGGGGGCAAAGCACTGAAGCTTTCTTT	CASSASRGQSTEAFF
TRBV28	TRBJ1-5	few	NA	TGTGCCAGCAGTTTAGTGGGGGGACAGCCCCAGCATTTT	CASSLVGGQPQHF
TRBV7-6	TRBJ2-5	NA	TRBD1	TGTGCCAGCAGCTTATTTGGGACAGGGGTATCAGAGACCCAGTACTTC	CASSLFGTGVSETQYF
TRBV6-5	TRBJ2-5	once	NA	TGTGCCAGCAAACAGGGGAGGCTAGGGGAGACCCAGTACTTC	CASKQGRLGETQYF
TRBV13	TRBJ2-3	many	NA	TGTGCCAGCAGCCCTAGGGACACCCTAAGGGATACGCAGTATTTT	CASSPRDTLRDTQYF
TRBV6-1	TRBJ2-2	few	TRBD1	TGTGCCAGCACCCCTTGGGGACAGAGCAACACCGGGGAGCTGTTTTTT	CASTPWGQSNTGELFF
TRBV11-2	TRBJ1-5	many	TRBD1	TGTGCCAGCAGCTTAGAGACAGGGAGGAATCAGCCCCAGCATTTT	CASSLETGRNQPQHF
TRBV19	TRBJ2-7	NA	NA	TGTGCCAGTAGTATGGGCGGGCAAGTCCCCGAGCAGTACTTC	CASSMGGQVPEQYF
TRBV12-3/TRBV12-4	TRBJ2-1	many	NA	TGTGCCAGCAGTTTTGAATTCGACTCATACAATGAGCAGTTCTTC	CASSFEFDSYNEQFF
TRBV7-9	TRBJ2-2	few	TRBD2	TGTGCCAGCAGCTCGACTAGCGGGGGCCGAAACGGGGAGCTGTTTTTT	CASSSTSGGRNGELFF
TRBV15	TRBJ2-1	NA	NA	TGTGCCACCAGCAGGTGGGGGGTGGAGCAGTTCTTC	CATSRWGVEQFF
TRBV20-1	TRBJ2-1	NA	NA	TGCAGTGCTAGTCCAGACAATGAGCAGTTCTTC	CSASPDNEQFF
TRBV28	TRBJ2-4	NA	NA	TGTGCCAGCAGTTTTGCGCGATCCGATCAGTACTTC	CASSFARSDQYF